Below are 9 T cell receptor beta chains sequenced from a single sample in a study of blood T cell repertoires in COVID-19. Sequencing was performed with immunoSEQ multiplex PCR; in TCRdb, only in-frame clones are kept and a portion is missing. The table shows some 41,000 clones, with 65% to 90% occurring only once. The sequencing input was peripheral blood. These receptors came from a middle-aged man with active COVID-19.

The CDR3 coding sequence is TGTGCCAGCAGCCCCCTAGAGCGAGAGACCCAGTACTTC. Its protein product is CASSPLERETQYF. This rearrangement joins TRBV6-5 to TRBJ2-5, with D uncertain. Trimming stripped 6 bases from V and 4 bases from J, with 12 bases between. This CDR3 has 13 amino acids. Germline V gives CDR1 MNHEY, CDR2 SVGAGI.

The rearrangement joins TRBV5-1 to TRBJ2-1; possible D gene TRBD2, 6 bases. CDR1 is SGHRS, CDR2 YFSETQ, per germline. Trimming shortened V by 0 bases and J by 4 bases, and 11 bases separated the two germline ends. The CDR3 sequence is 15 residues long. The CDR3, as DNA: TGCGCCAGCAGCTTGGAAGCGGGTTCGTACAATGAGCAGTTCTTC. Its protein is CASSLEAGSYNEQFF.

The CDR3 loop reads CSASHRVGPGAYNEQFF. The CDR3 DNA is TGCAGTGCTAGTCACAGGGTGGGGCCAGGGGCTTACAATGAGCAGTTCTTC. This chain joins TRBV20-1 and TRBJ2-1, with D tentatively TRBD1 (6 bases). CDR1 and CDR2 (germline): DFQATT, SNEGSKA (reference sequence). Trimming took off 3 bases at V and 4 bases at J, with 22 bases between the two ends. The CDR3 has 17 amino acids.

This chain joins TRBV13 and TRBJ2-5; 7 positions match TRBD1. Germline values: CDR1 PRHDT, CDR2 FYEKMQ (reference sequence). There are 15 residues in the CDR3. With 5 bases clipped from V and 5 bases from J, the junction kept 11 bases outside the gene matches. CDR3 loop: CASSRGGRGRETQYF. The DNA of the CDR3 is TGTGCCAGCAGCCGAGGGGGCAGGGGACGGGAGACCCAGTACTTC.

The gene calls are TRBV9 and TRBJ2-5, with a tentative D call TRBD2 (6 bases). Germline-derived CDR1 and CDR2 are SGDLS and YYNGEE. Trimming pared 4 bases from V and 4 bases from J, leaving 14 bases between. The CDR3 covers 14 residues. CDR3 nucleotide sequence: TGTGCCAGCAGCCCTACCTCGCGGGGAGAGACCCAGTACTTC. Its protein product is CASSPTSRGETQYF.

The chain uses TRBV5-1 and TRBJ2-5; no clear D. In germline, CDR1 is SGHRS, CDR2 YFSETQ. The CDR3 loop spans 11 amino acids. Trimming stripped 2 bases from V and 5 bases from J, with 4 bases between. CDR3 region: CASSFGETQYF. The CDR3 region has the DNA TGCGCCAGCAGCTTCGGGGAGACCCAGTACTTC.

The table lists this clone with a count of one. The chain combines TRBV20-1 with TRBJ1-2; maybe TRBD1 (6 bases). V lost 6 bases, J lost 8 bases, and 13 bases lay in between. The germline V gene encodes CDR1 DFQATT and CDR2 SNEGSKA (reference sequence). This CDR3 region has 11 residues. The CDR3 protein is CSARGSRGYTF. CDR3 nucleotides: TGCAGTGCCAGGGGTTCCAGAGGCTACACCTTC.

V usage is TRBV18 and J usage is TRBJ2-3; perhaps TRBD2 as D (6 bases). Germline V CDR1 and CDR2: KGHSH, LQKENI. The CDR3 loop spans 14 amino acids. V lost 3 bases to trimming and J lost 1 base, with 8 bases between them. This CDR3 reads CASSPGLGTDTQYF. The CDR3 region has the DNA TGTGCCAGCTCACCGGGACTCGGCACAGATACGCAGTATTTT.

This clone has just one count. The genes are TRBV18 and TRBJ1-1, with D perhaps TRBD1 (5 bases). V was trimmed by 4 bases and J by 3 bases, leaving 9 bases between them. CDR3 size: 13 residues. CDR1 KGHSH and CDR2 LQKENI come from the germline V gene. DNA of the CDR3: TGTGCCAGCTCACAGGGGATAGACACTGAAGCTTTCTTT. Translated: CASSQGIDTEAFF.